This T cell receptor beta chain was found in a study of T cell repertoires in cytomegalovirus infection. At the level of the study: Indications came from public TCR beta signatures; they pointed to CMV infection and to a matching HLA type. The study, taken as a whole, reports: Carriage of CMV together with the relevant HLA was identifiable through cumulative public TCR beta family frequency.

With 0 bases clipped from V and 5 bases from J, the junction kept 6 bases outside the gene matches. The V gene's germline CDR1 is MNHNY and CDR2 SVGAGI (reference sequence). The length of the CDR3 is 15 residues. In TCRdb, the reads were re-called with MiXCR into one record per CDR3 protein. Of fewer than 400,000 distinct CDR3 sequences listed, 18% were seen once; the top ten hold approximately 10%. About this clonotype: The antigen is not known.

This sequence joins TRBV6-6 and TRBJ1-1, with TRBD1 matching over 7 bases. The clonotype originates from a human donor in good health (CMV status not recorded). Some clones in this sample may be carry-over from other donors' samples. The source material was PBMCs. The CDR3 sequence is CASSYSSDRDTEAFF. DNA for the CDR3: TGTGCCAGCAGTTACTCCTCCGACAGGGATACTGAAGCTTTCTTT.